These 6 T cell receptor beta chains share one sample of origin, sequenced in a study of beta chain features in type 1 diabetes. Expressed TCRB transcripts got sequenced, as all isolated RNA was reverse transcribed. The repertoire was sequenced with immunoSEQ multiplex PCR; TCRdb's copy has only in-frame clones and lacks some. This repertoire shows about half a million clones, more than 9.5% found once; its top ten account for about 0.042%. The sequencing input was naive CD4+ T cells from blood. The receptors stem from a woman younger than 35 in good health.

This clone was seen only once. The chain carries TRBV6-1 and TRBJ2-3; 8 nucleotides line up with TRBD1. Germline assignment: CDR1 MNHNS and CDR2 SASEGT. With V trimmed by 3 bases and J by 7 bases, 9 bases remained unmatched. The CDR3 covers 15 residues. CDR3 amino acids: CASSEGDRTANTQYF. CDR3 nucleotide sequence: TGTGCCAGCAGTGAGGGGGACAGGACGGCAAATACGCAGTATTTT.

This chain links TRBV4-2 with TRBJ1-1; D unclear. Between the trimmed V and J ends, which lost 8 bases and 0 bases, there was a span of 13 bases. CDR1 and CDR2 from the germline V gene are LGHNA and YNFKEQ. The CDR3 extends over 14 amino acids. CDR3 sequence reads: CASRPGNLNTEAFF. CDR3 DNA sequence: TGTGCCAGCCGTCCGGGTAACCTGAACACTGAAGCTTTCTTT.

This clone was observed a few times. The rearrangement joins TRBV21-1 to TRBJ2-3; the listed D gene, TRBD1, was not tested against the DNA. TRBV21-1 is given as a pseudogene. The CDR3 totals 15 residues. CDR3 nucleotide sequence: TGTGCCAGCAGCAAAGTTGCGAGGGGGCGGGCTACGCAGTATTTT. It specifies CASSKVARGRATQYF.

This clone has only a few counts. The chain combines TRBV29-1 with TRBJ1-6; 9 bases are a match to TRBD1. V was pared by 5 bases and J by 8 bases, with 4 bases of the junction left unmatched. Germline V gene lookup returns CDR1 SQVTM and CDR2 ANQGSEA. There are 13 residues in the CDR3. The CDR3 here is CSVLDRGDSPLHF. The CDR3 DNA sequence: TGCAGCGTTCTGGACAGGGGTGATTCACCCCTCCACTTT.

The V call is TRBV19, the J call TRBJ2-3, with D perhaps TRBD1 (6 bases). The CDR3 is 15 residues long. Germline CDR1 is LNHDA and CDR2 is SQIVND (reference sequence). V was shortened by 6 bases and J by 7 bases, with 20 bases between the two germline ends. The CDR3 DNA is TGTGCCAGTAGCGACAGGCCAAACCGGGTGAATACGCAGTATTTT. This translates into CASSDRPNRVNTQYF.

The CDR3 region is CARTTYEQYF. The CDR3 DNA reads as TGTGCCAGGACGACCTACGAGCAGTACTTC. The chain uses TRBV6-5 and TRBJ2-7; D is unclear. With 9 bases removed from V and 2 bases from J, the gap between germline ends came to 5 bases. Germline V lookup: CDR1 MNHEY, CDR2 SVGAGI. The CDR3 consists of 10 residues.